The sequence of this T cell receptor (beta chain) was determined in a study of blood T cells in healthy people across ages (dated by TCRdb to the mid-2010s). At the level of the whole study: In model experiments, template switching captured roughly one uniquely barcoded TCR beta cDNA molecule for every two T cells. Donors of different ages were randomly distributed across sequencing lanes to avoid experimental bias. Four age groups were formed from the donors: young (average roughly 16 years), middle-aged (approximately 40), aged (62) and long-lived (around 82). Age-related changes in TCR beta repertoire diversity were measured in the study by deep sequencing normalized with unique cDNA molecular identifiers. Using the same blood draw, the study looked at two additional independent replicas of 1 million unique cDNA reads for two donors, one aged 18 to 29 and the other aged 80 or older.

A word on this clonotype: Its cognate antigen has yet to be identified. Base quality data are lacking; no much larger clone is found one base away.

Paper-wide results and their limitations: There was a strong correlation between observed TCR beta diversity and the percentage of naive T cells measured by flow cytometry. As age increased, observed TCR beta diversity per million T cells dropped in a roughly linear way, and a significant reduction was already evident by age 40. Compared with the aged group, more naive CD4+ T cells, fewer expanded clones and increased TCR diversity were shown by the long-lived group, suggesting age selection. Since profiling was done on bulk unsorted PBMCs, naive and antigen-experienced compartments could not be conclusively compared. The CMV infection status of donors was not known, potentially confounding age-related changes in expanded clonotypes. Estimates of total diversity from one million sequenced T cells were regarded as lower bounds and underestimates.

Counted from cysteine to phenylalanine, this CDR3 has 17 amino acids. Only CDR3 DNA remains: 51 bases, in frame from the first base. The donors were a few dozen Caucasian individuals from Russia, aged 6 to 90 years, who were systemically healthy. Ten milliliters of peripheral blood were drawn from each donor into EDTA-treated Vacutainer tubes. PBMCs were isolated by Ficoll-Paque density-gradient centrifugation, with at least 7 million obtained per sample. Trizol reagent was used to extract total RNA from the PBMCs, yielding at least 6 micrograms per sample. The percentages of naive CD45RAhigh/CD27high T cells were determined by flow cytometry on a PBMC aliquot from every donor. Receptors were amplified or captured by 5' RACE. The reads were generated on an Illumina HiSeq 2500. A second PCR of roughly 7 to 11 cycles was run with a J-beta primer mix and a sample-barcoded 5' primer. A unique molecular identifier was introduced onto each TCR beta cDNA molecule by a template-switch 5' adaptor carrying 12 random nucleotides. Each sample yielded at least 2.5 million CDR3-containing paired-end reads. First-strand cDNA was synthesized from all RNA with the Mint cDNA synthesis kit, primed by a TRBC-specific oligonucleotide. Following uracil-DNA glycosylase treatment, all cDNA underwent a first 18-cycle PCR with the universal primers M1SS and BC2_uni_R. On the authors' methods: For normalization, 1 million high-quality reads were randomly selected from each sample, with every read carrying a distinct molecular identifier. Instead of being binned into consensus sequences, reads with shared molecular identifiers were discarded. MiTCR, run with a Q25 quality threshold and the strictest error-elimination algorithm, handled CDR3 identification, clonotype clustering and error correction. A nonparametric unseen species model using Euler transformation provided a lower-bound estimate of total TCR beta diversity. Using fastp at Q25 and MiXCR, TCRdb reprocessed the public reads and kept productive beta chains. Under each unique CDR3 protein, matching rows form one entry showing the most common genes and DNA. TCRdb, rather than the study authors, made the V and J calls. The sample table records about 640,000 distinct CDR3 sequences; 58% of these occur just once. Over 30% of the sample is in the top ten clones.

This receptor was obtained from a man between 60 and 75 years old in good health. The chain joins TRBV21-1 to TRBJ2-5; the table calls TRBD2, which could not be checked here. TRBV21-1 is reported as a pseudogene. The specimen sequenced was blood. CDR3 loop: CASSNRSPSGVRETQYF. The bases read TGTGCCAGCAGCAATAGGTCGCCTAGCGGGGTACGAGAGACCCAGTACTTC.